These T cell receptor beta chains were read from a single sample in a study of T-cell memory formation after mild COVID-19. MiXCR, applied by TCRdb to the 5' RACE reads, yields one record per CDR3 protein. The sample holds 170,000 or so distinct CDR3 sequences; roughly 23% are singletons and the top ten take roughly 23%. The sample was PBMCs or a T cell subset sorted from them (not recorded which). These receptors all stem from an adult woman who had mild COVID-19 (a few samples of this study predate the infection). Cell type and time point are not known. The CDR3 runs from the conserved cysteine through the conserved F or W. The D gene is left open where the match is weak. Size tells how often a clone was seen (once, few, many) or the class of an expanded clone, and some rows leave it out.

.,13,.,TRBJ2-7,TRBV2,CASSEALGYEQYF,TGTGCCAGCAGTGAGGCCCTGGGATACGAGCAGTACTTC
.,15,.,TRBJ2-7,TRBV4-3,CASSQDPGVSYEQYF,TGCGCCAGCAGCCAAGATCCAGGGGTTTCCTACGAGCAGTACTTC
.,16,TRBD2,TRBJ2-1,TRBV7-4,CASSLGGREPFNEQFF,TGTGCCAGCAGCTTAGGAGGGAGGGAACCTTTCAATGAGCAGTTCTTC
few,16,.,TRBJ1-4,TRBV5-1,CASSPTGPPTNEKLFF,TGCGCCAGCAGCCCTACAGGGCCCCCAACTAATGAAAAACTGTTTTTT
few,15,TRBD1,TRBJ1-4,TRBV12-3/TRBV12-4,CASSLGQGADEKLFF,TGTGCCAGCAGTTTAGGCCAGGGGGCGGATGAAAAACTGTTTTTT
.,15,TRBD1,TRBJ2-7,TRBV14,CASSQSLGQGIEQYF,TGTGCCAGCAGCCAGTCTTTAGGACAGGGGATCGAGCAGTACTTC
.,17,.,TRBJ2-4,TRBV4-1,CASSQPGADLAKNIQYF,TGCGCCAGCAGCCAACCGGGAGCGGACCTAGCCAAAAACATTCAGTACTTC
few,15,TRBD1,TRBJ2-1,TRBV5-4,CASSTGTGISNEQFF,TGTGCCAGCAGCACCGGGACAGGTATTTCCAATGAGCAGTTCTTC
few,15,TRBD2,TRBJ2-1,TRBV19,CASSTTSGGGNEQFF,TGTGCCAGTAGTACGACTAGCGGGGGTGGGAATGAGCAGTTCTTC
.,14,.,TRBJ2-4,TRBV28,CASSGGLAKNIQYF,TGTGCCAGCAGTGGGGGGTTGGCCAAAAACATTCAGTACTTC
many,14,.,TRBJ2-2,TRBV20-1,CSARDRQNTGELFF,TGCAGTGCTAGAGACAGGCAGAACACCGGGGAGCTGTTTTTT
many,13,.,TRBJ1-5,TRBV27,CASSLSSNQPQHF,TGTGCCAGCAGCTTATCTAGCAATCAGCCCCAGCATTTT
few,15,.,TRBJ2-1,TRBV7-6,CASSDRATKHNEQFF,TGTGCCAGCAGTGATAGGGCCACCAAGCACAATGAGCAGTTCTTC
once,16,.,TRBJ2-3,TRBV7-7,CASSPGPGQNTDTQYF,TGTGCTAGCAGCCCGGGCCCAGGACAGAACACAGATACGCAGTATTTT
.,17,.,TRBJ1-3,TRBV3-1,CASSQARHQASGNTIYF,TGTGCCAGCAGCCAAGCTAGACACCAAGCCTCTGGAAACACCATATATTTT
few,13,.,TRBJ2-1,TRBV11-2,CASSLKGKNEQFF,TGTGCCAGCAGCCTCAAAGGGAAAAATGAGCAGTTCTTC
few,18,.,TRBJ1-1,TRBV6-2/TRBV6-3,CASSFLQPGQRWNTEAFF,TGTGCCAGCAGCTTCTTACAACCGGGACAAAGGTGGAACACTGAAGCTTTCTTT
few,15,.,TRBJ2-1,TRBV27,CASSLQGPSYNEQFF,TGTGCCAGCAGTTTACAGGGGCCCTCCTACAATGAGCAGTTCTTC
few,18,.,TRBJ2-7,TRBV4-3,CASSQGECLTVLACEQYF,TGCGCCAGCAGCCAAGGAGAGTGTTTGACCGTTTTGGCCTGCGAGCAGTACTTC
.,15,TRBD1,TRBJ2-7,TRBV29-1,CSVPGWDRGQYEQYF,TGCAGCGTCCCCGGCTGGGACAGGGGGCAGTACGAGCAGTACTTC
.,16,.,TRBJ2-1,TRBV4-3,CASSQDWSGSGGEQFF,TGCGCCAGCAGCCAAGATTGGAGCGGATCAGGAGGTGAGCAGTTCTTC
few,16,.,TRBJ2-1,TRBV7-9,CASSLADYPSPPEQFF,TGTGCCAGCAGCTTAGCGGACTATCCTTCCCCGCCGGAGCAGTTCTTC
.,12,TRBD1,TRBJ2-1,TRBV20-1,CSAVDREPEQFF,TGCAGTGCTGTAGACAGGGAACCTGAGCAGTTCTTC
few,15,.,TRBJ2-1,TRBV7-9,CASSLVGRAYNEQFF,TGTGCCAGCAGCTTAGTGGGAAGGGCCTACAATGAGCAGTTCTTC
.,16,TRBD2,TRBJ2-3,TRBV7-9,CASSEGLAALTDTQYF,TGTGCCAGCAGCGAAGGACTAGCGGCCCTCACAGATACGCAGTATTTT
.,11,.,TRBJ2-1,TRBV7-8,CASGDRNEQFF,TGTGCCAGCGGCGACAGGAATGAGCAGTTCTTC
.,12,.,TRBJ2-6,TRBV7-6,CASVSGANVLTF,TGTGCCAGCGTGTCTGGGGCCAACGTCCTGACTTTC
few,16,TRBD2,TRBJ2-2,TRBV9,CASSASGAPNTGELFF,TGTGCCAGCAGTGCCAGCGGGGCTCCGAACACCGGGGAGCTGTTTTTT
few,14,.,TRBJ2-7,TRBV5-1,CASRPDREGYEQYF,TGCGCCAGCCGTCCAGACAGGGAGGGCTACGAGCAGTACTTC
few,14,TRBD1,TRBJ2-7,TRBV9,CASSAPTGAHEQYF,TGTGCCAGCAGCGCACCAACAGGGGCCCACGAGCAGTACTTC
few,14,.,TRBJ2-7,TRBV6-5,CASRLGQAAYEQYF,TGTGCCAGCAGGTTGGGGCAGGCGGCCTACGAGCAGTACTTC
.,15,.,TRBJ1-1,TRBV7-9,CASSFSGAEGTEAFF,TGTGCCAGCAGCTTCTCAGGAGCAGAGGGCACTGAAGCTTTCTTT
few,14,.,TRBJ1-2,TRBV13,CASSLHSYRAGYTF,TGTGCCAGCAGCTTACATTCGTACAGGGCTGGCTACACCTTC
.,17,TRBD1,TRBJ1-1,TRBV7-9,CASSFPDRGGMNTEAFF,TGTGCCAGCAGCTTTCCGGACAGGGGGGGTATGAACACTGAAGCTTTCTTT
few,15,.,TRBJ1-5,TRBV9,CASSVGSEGNQPQHF,TGTGCCAGCAGCGTAGGGAGTGAGGGCAATCAGCCCCAGCATTTT
.,18,TRBD2,TRBJ2-6,TRBV6-2/TRBV6-3,CASTFRRLAGSKANVLTF,TGTGCCAGCACCTTTCGGAGACTAGCGGGGTCGAAGGCCAACGTCCTGACTTTC
.,14,.,TRBJ2-7,TRBV7-9,CASSSLVGFDEQYF,TGTGCCAGCAGCTCCTTAGTGGGGTTTGACGAGCAGTACTTC
.,13,.,TRBJ2-1,TRBV25-1,CASSDLDASEQFF,TGTGCCAGCAGTGATCTGGACGCCAGTGAGCAGTTCTTC
.,13,.,TRBJ1-1,TRBV15,CATDVGGNTEAFF,TGTGCCACGGACGTGGGGGGAAACACTGAAGCTTTCTTT
few,16,TRBD1,TRBJ2-2,TRBV7-6,CASSDEGQENTGELFF,TGTGCCAGCAGCGACGAGGGACAGGAGAACACCGGGGAGCTGTTTTTT
.,15,.,TRBJ2-7,TRBV10-3,CAISETEKSSYEQYF,TGTGCCATCAGTGAGACGGAAAAGAGCTCCTACGAGCAGTACTTC
.,14,TRBD2,TRBJ2-7,TRBV12-3/TRBV12-4,CASSPPTGRGEQYF,TGTGCCAGCAGTCCCCCGACCGGGAGGGGCGAGCAGTACTTC